This entry lists 19 T cell receptor beta chains sequenced from one sample in a study of post-analysis software for immune sequencing data. Study-wide points: Several TRBV segments occurring more often in patients than controls included TRBV5-6, TRBV5-1 and TRBV20-1.

Their cognate antigens are unknown. TCR beta cDNA libraries had unique molecular identifiers. MiXCR, applied by TCRdb to the PCR reads, yields one record per CDR3 protein. The data show about 800,000 distinct CDR3 sequences, with approximately 30% seen just once and more than 0.45% held by the top ten. Material for sequencing was blood. These receptor sequences come from a girl aged 5-17 years with multiple sclerosis.

The chain has TRBV5-1 and TRBJ2-3, with a weak D call TRBD1 (6 bases). V lost 4 bases, J lost 1 base, and 13 bases lay in between. Germline CDR1 is SGHRS and CDR2 is YFSETQ. This CDR3 has 15 residues. In nucleotides, the CDR3 is TGCGCCAGCAGCCCCTTACGGACAGGCACAGATACGCAGTATTTT. It codes for CASSPLRTGTDTQYF.

V gene TRBV25-1 combines with J gene TRBJ2-5; no firm D call. Germline CDR1 is MGHDK and CDR2 is SYGVNS. V lost 3 bases, J lost 5 bases, and 7 bases lay in between. This CDR3 is 12 amino acids long. The CDR3 bases are TGTGCCAGCAGTGAGACGTGGGAGACCCAGTACTTC. Its translation is CASSETWETQYF.

The rearrangement uses TRBV7-2 and TRBJ2-6; no reliable D call. Germline loops: CDR1 SGHTA, CDR2 FQGNSA. With 0 bases removed from V and 4 bases from J, the gap between germline ends came to 13 bases. The CDR3 extends over 17 amino acids. The DNA of the CDR3 is TGTGCCAGCAGCTTAGCGTCGACAACCGGGGGGGCCAACGTCCTGACTTTC. Its translation: CASSLASTTGGANVLTF.

The gene calls are TRBV6-1 and TRBJ2-2, with TRBD2 matching over 11 bases. Germline CDR1 and CDR2: MNHNS and SASEGT. The V segment lost 7 bases and the J segment 2 bases; nucleotides outside the gene matches: 6. This CDR3 has 16 amino acids. In nucleotides, the CDR3 is TGTGCCAGCACCCATAGCGGGGGGGCCAACACCGGGGAGCTGTTTTTT. Residues: CASTHSGGANTGELFF.

The rearrangement uses TRBV7-9 and TRBJ2-3; D gene uncertain. CDR1 SEHNR and CDR2 FQNEAQ come from the germline V gene (reference sequence). Trimming pared 8 bases from V and 0 bases from J, leaving 18 bases between. The CDR3 extends over 16 amino acids. DNA for the CDR3: TGTGCCAGCGGCCACCTCGATTTAACAAGCACAGATACGCAGTATTTT. Translation gives CASGHLDLTSTDTQYF.

Notes on this clonotype: One end of the junction varies from germline; a read error may be responsible. This chain links TRBV7-2 with TRBJ1-2; D not resolved. Germline V gene lookup returns CDR1 SGHTA and CDR2 FQGNSA. This CDR3 is built from 13 residues. The CDR3 spells CASTLSGSEGCTF. For the CDR3, the DNA is TGTGCCAGCACCCTCTCCGGGTCGGAAGGCTGCACCTTC.

This chain links TRBV5-1 with TRBJ2-1, with TRBD1 identical over 8 bases. Germline-derived CDR1 and CDR2 are SGHRS and YFSETQ. J gave up 1 base and V 3 bases, and 6 bases lay outside the gene matches. The CDR3 is made up of 16 amino acids. CDR3 in DNA: TGCGCCAGCAGCTCGGGGGACAGGTTGTCCTACAATGAGCAGTTCTTC. This gives the protein CASSSGDRLSYNEQFF.

This chain connects TRBV6-2 or TRBV6-3 to TRBJ1-1, with unresolved D. Germline CDR1 MNHEY, CDR2 SVGEGT. V lost 6 bases, J lost 0 bases, and 8 bases lay in between. The length of the CDR3 is 13 residues. In DNA, the CDR3 is TGTGCCAGCAGCCCCACCATGAACACTGAAGCTTTCTTT. As protein: CASSPTMNTEAFF.

This clonotype was detected many times. This chain links TRBV28 with TRBJ2-3; D remains ambiguous. Germline V lookup: CDR1 MDHEN, CDR2 SYDVKM. The CDR3 extends over 10 amino acids. Trimming shortened V by 6 bases and J by 2 bases, and 0 bases separated the two germline ends. The CDR3, as DNA: TGTGCCAGCAGCACAGATACGCAGTATTTT. Translating gives CASSTDTQYF.

The chain couples TRBV24-1 to TRBJ2-1; 7 bases align to TRBD2. Per germline, CDR1 KGHDR and CDR2 SFDVKD. The CDR3 consists of 15 residues. After removal of 2 bases from V and 4 bases from J, the junction contained 4 bases not matched to a gene. The DNA of the CDR3 is TGTGCCACCAGTGATTGGGGGGGAGCGTACAATGAGCAGTTCTTC. It specifies CATSDWGGAYNEQFF.

Only a few counts were recorded for this clonotype. The V gene is TRBV6-1, the J gene TRBJ1-1, with D tentatively TRBD1 (5 bases). CDR1 MNHNS and CDR2 SASEGT come from the germline V gene. The length of the CDR3 is 13 residues. Trimming cost V 5 bases and J 5 bases, with 12 bases left between them. The CDR3 loop reads CASSTPWGTEAFF. The DNA of the CDR3 is TGTGCCAGCAGTACCCCCTGGGGGACTGAAGCTTTCTTT.

There are a few counts of this clonotype. This chain links TRBV27 with TRBJ2-1; possibly TRBD2 for D (5 bases). V lost 7 bases and J 15 bases, leaving 19 bases between the germline ends. The CDR3 spans 12 residues. CDR1 MNHEY and CDR2 SMNVEV come from the germline V gene (reference sequence). The CDR3: CASTSSGRARFF. In DNA form, the CDR3 reads TGTGCCAGCACCTCATCGGGGAGAGCGCGGTTCTTC.

There are a few counts of this clonotype. The chain combines TRBV21-1 with TRBJ2-7; the tabulated D call, TRBD2, remains unverified against the DNA. TRBV21-1 is a listed pseudogene. The CDR3 covers 11 residues. In DNA, the CDR3 is TGTGCCCAAGAGGAGGGGATCGAGCAGTACTTC. The encoded protein is CAQEEGIEQYF.

This clonotype occurred many times. The chain recombines TRBV10-3 with TRBJ2-6; D gene uncertain. Between the trimmed V and J ends, which lost 11 bases and 2 bases, there was a span of 13 bases. This CDR3 contains 14 residues. The germline gives CDR1 ENHRY, CDR2 SYGVKD. For the CDR3, the DNA is TGTGCCGCCGCTAAAGAGGCTGGGGCCAACGTCCTGACTTTC. Residues: CAAAKEAGANVLTF.

The rearrangement uses TRBV18 and TRBJ2-7, with TRBD1 identical over 9 bases. V lost 2 bases to trimming and J lost 12 bases; unmatched junction nucleotides: 11. The CDR3 is made up of 14 amino acids. Per germline, CDR1 KGHSH and CDR2 LQKENI. CDR3 protein: CASSPRTGVGLSYF. Here the CDR3 DNA reads TGTGCCAGCTCACCAAGGACAGGGGTAGGGTTGTCGTACTTC.

This clonotype turned up a few times. This chain links TRBV12-3 or TRBV12-4 with TRBJ2-1; D may be TRBD2 (6 bases). V gave up 5 bases and J gave up 2 bases, with 13 bases separating them. The CDR3 runs 15 residues. The CDR3 region has the DNA TGTGCCAGCAGTGTAACGGGGGTTGCCTACAATGAGCAGTTCTTC. The encoded protein is CASSVTGVAYNEQFF.

In its sample, this clonotype was seen a few times. The V and J genes are TRBV10-3 and TRBJ2-1; 7 positions agree with TRBD1. This CDR3 comprises 15 residues. The V gene's germline CDR1 is ENHRY and CDR2 SYGVKD. The ends lost 4 bases at V and 3 bases at J; junction bases unmatched: 6. In DNA, the CDR3 is TGTGCCATCAGTGTCTCCGGGGACAGCTACAATGAGCAGTTCTTC. Translated, it gives CAISVSGDSYNEQFF.

This clonotype was found many times. This chain uses TRBV7-2 with TRBJ1-2; unclear D gene. From germline, CDR1 is SGHTA and CDR2 FQGNSA. This CDR3 has 13 amino acids. The V end lost 4 bases, the J end lost 5 bases, and 11 bases lay between the germline ends. The CDR3 loop is CASSSKILYGYTF. The DNA of the CDR3 is TGTGCCAGCAGCTCCAAAATCCTATATGGCTACACCTTC.

As to this clonotype: The germline gene is not matched at one end of the junction; a read error may be the cause. The chain recombines TRBV6-2 or TRBV6-3 with TRBJ2-7, with unresolved D. Germline V gives CDR1 MNHEY, CDR2 SVGEGT. The CDR3 sequence is 11 residues long. This chain's CDR3 is CVSSMTYEQYF. CDR3 DNA sequence: TGTGTCAGCAGTATGACCTACGAGCAGTACTTC.